A selection of T cell receptor beta chains follows, all from one sample in a study of blood T cell repertoires in COVID-19. Sequencing was performed with immunoSEQ multiplex PCR; in TCRdb, only in-frame clones are kept and a portion is missing. The sample holds around 360,000 clones, about 90% seen once. Specimen: peripheral blood. The receptors stem from a woman in her twenties or thirties with COVID-19, enrolled during active disease. Each CDR3 is given without its conserved first and last residue. The order of the fields is V gene, J gene, CDR3 protein.

>TRBV5-4|TRBJ2-7
ASSLLGGPTYEQY
>TRBV7-2|TRBJ2-3
ASSFLAGGTDTQY
>TRBV28|TRBJ2-1
ASTREGLNNEQF
>TRBV7-3|TRBJ2-2
ASSAREGVMDGELF
>TRBV5-1|TRBJ2-5
ASSLAGKETQY
>TRBV5-6|TRBJ2-7
ASSPPGLAIYEQY
>TRBV10-2|TRBJ2-1
ASRRTSGSLNEQF
>TRBV6-5|TRBJ2-1
ASDRTGSYNEQF
>TRBV5-1|TRBJ2-1
ASSSTGGLANEQF
>TRBV7-8|TRBJ2-1
ASSLAEASGGFYNEQF
>TRBV12-5|TRBJ1-1
ASGTGAGTEAF
>TRBV2|TRBJ2-7
ASSDQGTGNYEQY
>TRBV6-1|TRBJ2-3
ASSEVSAGVSTDTQY
>TRBV4-1|TRBJ2-2
ASSRRLTGELF
>TRBV7-2|TRBJ1-2
ASSPRDSGYGYT
>TRBV27|TRBJ2-7
ASSPRGSYEQY
>TRBV6-5|TRBJ1-1
ASSYWGGQGNTEAF
>TRBV7-3|TRBJ2-7
ASSLTVYGEQY
>TRBV27|TRBJ2-7
ASSLEGVRDEQY
>TRBV6-2/TRBV6-3|TRBJ2-5
ASSSPRTSGRAQETQY
>TRBV18|TRBJ1-1
ATTPEMNTEAF
>TRBV5-1|TRBJ2-7
ASSLGRTTLYEQY
>TRBV6-5|TRBJ1-2
ASSRQGAYYGYT
>TRBV5-1|TRBJ2-2
ASSTQGPGELF
>TRBV7-9|TRBJ2-1
ASSRNRDSNEQF
>TRBV3-1/TRBV3-2|TRBJ2-5
ASSHRDREGTQY
>TRBV30|TRBJ1-3
ALGFFSGTVSGNTIY
>TRBV5-1|TRBJ1-1
ASSFTYNTEAF
>TRBV2|TRBJ1-1
ASTLRGVGGAF
>TRBV11-2|TRBJ2-7
ASSLEGRGSYEQY
>TRBV2|TRBJ2-2
ASRRNSNTGELF
>TRBV2|TRBJ2-1
ASSESGGGSYNEQF
>TRBV5-4|TRBJ2-3
ASSGGTGTLSTDTQY
>TRBV19|TRBJ2-2
ASSEGSILFAGELF
>TRBV6-6|TRBJ2-3
ASSLFAGTSGSTDTQY
>TRBV2|TRBJ2-4
ASAGQAIAKNIQY
>TRBV5-5|TRBJ2-7
ASSLVGGQTYEQY
>TRBV5-1|TRBJ2-2
ASRRDIGKAGELF